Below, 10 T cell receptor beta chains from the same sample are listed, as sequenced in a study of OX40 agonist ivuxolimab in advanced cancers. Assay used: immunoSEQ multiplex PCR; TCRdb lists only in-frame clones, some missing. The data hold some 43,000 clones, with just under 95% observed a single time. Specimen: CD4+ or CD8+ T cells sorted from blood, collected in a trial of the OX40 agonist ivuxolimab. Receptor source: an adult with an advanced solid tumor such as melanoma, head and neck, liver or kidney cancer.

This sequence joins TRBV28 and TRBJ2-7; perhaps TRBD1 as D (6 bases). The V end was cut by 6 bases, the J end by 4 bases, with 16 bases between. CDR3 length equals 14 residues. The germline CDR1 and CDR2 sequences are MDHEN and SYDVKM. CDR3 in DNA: TGTGCCAGCAGGGGGACCGACAGGAGTTACGAGCAGTACTTC. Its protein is CASRGTDRSYEQYF. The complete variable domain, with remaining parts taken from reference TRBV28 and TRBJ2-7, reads DVKVTQSSRYLVKRTGEKVFLECVQDMDHENMFWYRQDPGLGLRLIYFSYDVKMKEKGDIPEGYSVSREKKERFSLILESASTNQTSMYLCASRGTDRSYEQYFGPGTRLTVT.

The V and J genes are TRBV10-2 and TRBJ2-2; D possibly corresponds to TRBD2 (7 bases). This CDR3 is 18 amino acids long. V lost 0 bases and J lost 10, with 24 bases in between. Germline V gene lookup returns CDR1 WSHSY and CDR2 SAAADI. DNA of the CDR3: TGCGCCAGCAGTGAGTCGGGAGCTAGCGGCCTCGAGGGGGAGGAGCTGTTTTTT. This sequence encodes CASSESGASGLEGEELFF.

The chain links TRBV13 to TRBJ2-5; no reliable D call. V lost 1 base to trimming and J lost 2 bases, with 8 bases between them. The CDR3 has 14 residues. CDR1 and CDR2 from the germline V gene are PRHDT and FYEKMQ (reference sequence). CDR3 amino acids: CASSLEQRQETQYF. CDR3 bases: TGTGCCAGCAGCTTAGAACAGAGACAAGAGACCCAGTACTTC. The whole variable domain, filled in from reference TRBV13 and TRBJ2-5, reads AAGVIQSPRHLIKEKRETATLKCYPIPRHDTVYWYQQGPGQDPQFLISFYEKMQSDKGSIPDRFSAQQFSDYHSELNMSSLELGDSALYFCASSLEQRQETQYFGPGTRLLVL.

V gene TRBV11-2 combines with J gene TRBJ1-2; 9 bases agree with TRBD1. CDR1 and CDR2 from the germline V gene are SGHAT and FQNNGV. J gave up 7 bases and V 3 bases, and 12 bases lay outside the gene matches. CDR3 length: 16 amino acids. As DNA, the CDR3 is TGTGCCAGCAGCTTGGGACAGGGAATAAGGGTGGGTGGCTACACCTTC. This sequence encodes CASSLGQGIRVGGYTF.

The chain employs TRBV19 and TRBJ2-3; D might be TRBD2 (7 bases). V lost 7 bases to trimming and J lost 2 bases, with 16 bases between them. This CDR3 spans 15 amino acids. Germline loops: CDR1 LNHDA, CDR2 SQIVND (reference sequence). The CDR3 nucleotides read TGTGCCAGTACCAATAGGGGGGGATACACAGATACGCAGTATTTT. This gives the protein CASTNRGGYTDTQYF.

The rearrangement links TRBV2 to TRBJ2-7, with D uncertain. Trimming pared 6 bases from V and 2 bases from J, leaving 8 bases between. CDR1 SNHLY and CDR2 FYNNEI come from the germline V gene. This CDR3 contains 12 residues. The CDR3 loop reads CASSPATYEQYF. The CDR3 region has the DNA TGTGCCAGCAGCCCCGCGACCTACGAGCAGTACTTC.

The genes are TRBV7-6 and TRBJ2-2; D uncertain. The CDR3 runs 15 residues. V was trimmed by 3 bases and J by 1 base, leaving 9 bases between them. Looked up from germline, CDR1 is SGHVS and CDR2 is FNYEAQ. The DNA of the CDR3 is TGTGCCAGCAGCTTCGGTCCGGAGAACACCGGGGAGCTGTTTTTT. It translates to CASSFGPENTGELFF.

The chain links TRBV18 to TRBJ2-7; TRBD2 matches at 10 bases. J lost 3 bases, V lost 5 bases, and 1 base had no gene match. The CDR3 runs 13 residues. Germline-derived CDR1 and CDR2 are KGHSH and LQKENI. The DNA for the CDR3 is TGTGCCAGCTCAGTAGCGGGAGGCTACGAGCAGTACTTC. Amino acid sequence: CASSVAGGYEQYF.

CDR3 region: CASSERQGVYTGELFF. In nucleotides, the CDR3 is TGTGCCAGCAGTGAACGGCAGGGGGTGTACACCGGGGAGCTGTTTTTT. V and J are TRBV2 and TRBJ2-2, with 7 nucleotides matching TRBD1. CDR3 length equals 16 residues. Germline V lookup: CDR1 SNHLY, CDR2 FYNNEI. After removal of 2 bases from V and 3 bases from J, the junction contained 6 bases not matched to a gene.

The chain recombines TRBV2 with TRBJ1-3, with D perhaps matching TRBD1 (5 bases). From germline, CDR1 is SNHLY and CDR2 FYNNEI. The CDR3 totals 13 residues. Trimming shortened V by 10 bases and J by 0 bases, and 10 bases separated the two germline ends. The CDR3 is CAKTGISGNTIYF. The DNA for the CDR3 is TGTGCCAAAACAGGCATCTCTGGAAACACCATATATTTT.